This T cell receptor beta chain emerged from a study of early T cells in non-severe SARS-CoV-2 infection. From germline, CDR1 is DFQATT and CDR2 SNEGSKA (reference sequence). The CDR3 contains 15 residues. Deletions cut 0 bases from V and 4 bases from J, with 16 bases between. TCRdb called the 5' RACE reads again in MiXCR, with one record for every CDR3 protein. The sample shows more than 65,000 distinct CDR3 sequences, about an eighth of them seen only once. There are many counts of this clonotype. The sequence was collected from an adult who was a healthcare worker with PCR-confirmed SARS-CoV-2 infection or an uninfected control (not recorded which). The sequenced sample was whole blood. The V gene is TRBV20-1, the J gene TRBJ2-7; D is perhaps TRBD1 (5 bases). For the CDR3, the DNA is TGCAGTGCTAGAGATGTTCAGGGATTTCGTTACGAGCAGTACTTC. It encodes CSARDVQGFRYEQYF.